This TCR beta chain was recorded in a study of response to subunit inactivated influenza vaccine (dated by TCRdb to about 2018). About the study as a whole: The study used deep quantitative T cell receptor repertoire profiling to track responses to a trivalent subunit inactivated influenza vaccine.

Findings and caveats that apply to the study as a whole: The authors proposed that each seasonal influenza vaccination may bring in only a limited number of new T cells.

According to the germline V gene, CDR1 reads MNHEY and CDR2 reads SVGEGT. For this chain, trimming is 6 bases at the V end and 7 bases at the J end, and the number of junction bases without a gene match is 7. Including cysteine and phenylalanine, the CDR3 has 14 amino acids. CDR3 DNA is the only sequence kept; it has 42 bases, read in frame from the first base. This clonotype has more than one count but fewer than ten. Its antigen has not been determined. No base quality information exists; no much larger clone differs at one position. The library was made by RT-PCR. Sequencing used an Illumina HiSeq 2500. TCRdb reran the public reads through fastp at Q25 and MiXCR, keeping productive beta chains. Entries are consolidated by CDR3 protein sequence, retaining the most common genes and DNA. The sample has approximately 500,000 distinct CDR3 sequences on record, roughly 23% of them singletons. Roughly 2.8% of the sample belongs to the ten largest clones.

The same data also went into a second study, on T cells expressing NK-cell markers. As the second study states: The TCR beta cDNA libraries were made using 5'RACE template switching, a step that added both a universal primer site and unique molecular identifiers. About eight donors provided sorted CD3+CD56+NKG2C+, CD3+CD56+NKG2C- and CD3+CD56-NKG2C+ T-cell subsets, whose TCR beta-chain repertoires were profiled. Seven of the eight sequenced donors were HCMV-seropositive and one was HCMV-seronegative. To restrict sorting to alphabetaTCR-expressing T cells, an anti-gammadeltaTCR antibody was added in several experiments. For roughly six donors, the dominant CD3+CD56+NKG2C+ clonotypes were among the top 10 CD8+ clonotypes and accounted for about 1.0-7.5% of CD8+ T cells. Those dominant clonotypes were again the most abundant among CD3+CD56-NKG2C+ cells in a few donors, at 28.3-60.1%. Whether the expanded NKG2C-expressing T cell clones were specific for HCMV antigens remained unclear. Randomly selected healthy volunteers, three men and five women, were used as the eight sequenced donors. To determine HCMV serostatus, a commercial ELISA kit was used to detect HCMV-specific IgG in serum. Peripheral blood mononuclear cells were isolated from blood by Ficoll density gradient centrifugation. Using Miltenyi isolation kits, CD4+ and CD8+ T cells were isolated from PBMC through magnetic immunoseparation. Synthesis of cDNA was primed from the TCR beta constant segment and was followed by two consecutive PCR amplification steps. Illumina HiSeq 2000/2500, MiSeq or NextSeq was used to sequence libraries as 2 x 150 bp reads. MIGEC was used to demultiplex reads and group reads by UMI, and MiTCR was used to assemble and quantify clonotypes. To remove erroneous sequences, TCR cDNA sequences were retained only when supported by two or more reads. The tcR package was used for downstream repertoire analysis, and clonotypes were matched across fractions by CDR3 nucleotide sequence plus V segment. Antigen specificity was annotated against VDJdb with VDJmatch, allowing one amino acid substitution in CDR3.

The receptor chain draws on TRBV6-2 or TRBV6-3 and TRBJ1-4, and TRBD1 matches 8 of the central bases. The source material was CD4+ T cells sorted from PBMCs, sampled about 12 days after vaccination. The receptor was derived from a man aged 50 to 59 who received an inactivated influenza vaccine. Donor details come from another sample of the same person, matched by shared clones. The CDR3 reads CASRPSDRAEKLFF. The base sequence is TGTGCCAGCAGACCATCGGACAGGGCTGAAAAACTGTTTTTT.